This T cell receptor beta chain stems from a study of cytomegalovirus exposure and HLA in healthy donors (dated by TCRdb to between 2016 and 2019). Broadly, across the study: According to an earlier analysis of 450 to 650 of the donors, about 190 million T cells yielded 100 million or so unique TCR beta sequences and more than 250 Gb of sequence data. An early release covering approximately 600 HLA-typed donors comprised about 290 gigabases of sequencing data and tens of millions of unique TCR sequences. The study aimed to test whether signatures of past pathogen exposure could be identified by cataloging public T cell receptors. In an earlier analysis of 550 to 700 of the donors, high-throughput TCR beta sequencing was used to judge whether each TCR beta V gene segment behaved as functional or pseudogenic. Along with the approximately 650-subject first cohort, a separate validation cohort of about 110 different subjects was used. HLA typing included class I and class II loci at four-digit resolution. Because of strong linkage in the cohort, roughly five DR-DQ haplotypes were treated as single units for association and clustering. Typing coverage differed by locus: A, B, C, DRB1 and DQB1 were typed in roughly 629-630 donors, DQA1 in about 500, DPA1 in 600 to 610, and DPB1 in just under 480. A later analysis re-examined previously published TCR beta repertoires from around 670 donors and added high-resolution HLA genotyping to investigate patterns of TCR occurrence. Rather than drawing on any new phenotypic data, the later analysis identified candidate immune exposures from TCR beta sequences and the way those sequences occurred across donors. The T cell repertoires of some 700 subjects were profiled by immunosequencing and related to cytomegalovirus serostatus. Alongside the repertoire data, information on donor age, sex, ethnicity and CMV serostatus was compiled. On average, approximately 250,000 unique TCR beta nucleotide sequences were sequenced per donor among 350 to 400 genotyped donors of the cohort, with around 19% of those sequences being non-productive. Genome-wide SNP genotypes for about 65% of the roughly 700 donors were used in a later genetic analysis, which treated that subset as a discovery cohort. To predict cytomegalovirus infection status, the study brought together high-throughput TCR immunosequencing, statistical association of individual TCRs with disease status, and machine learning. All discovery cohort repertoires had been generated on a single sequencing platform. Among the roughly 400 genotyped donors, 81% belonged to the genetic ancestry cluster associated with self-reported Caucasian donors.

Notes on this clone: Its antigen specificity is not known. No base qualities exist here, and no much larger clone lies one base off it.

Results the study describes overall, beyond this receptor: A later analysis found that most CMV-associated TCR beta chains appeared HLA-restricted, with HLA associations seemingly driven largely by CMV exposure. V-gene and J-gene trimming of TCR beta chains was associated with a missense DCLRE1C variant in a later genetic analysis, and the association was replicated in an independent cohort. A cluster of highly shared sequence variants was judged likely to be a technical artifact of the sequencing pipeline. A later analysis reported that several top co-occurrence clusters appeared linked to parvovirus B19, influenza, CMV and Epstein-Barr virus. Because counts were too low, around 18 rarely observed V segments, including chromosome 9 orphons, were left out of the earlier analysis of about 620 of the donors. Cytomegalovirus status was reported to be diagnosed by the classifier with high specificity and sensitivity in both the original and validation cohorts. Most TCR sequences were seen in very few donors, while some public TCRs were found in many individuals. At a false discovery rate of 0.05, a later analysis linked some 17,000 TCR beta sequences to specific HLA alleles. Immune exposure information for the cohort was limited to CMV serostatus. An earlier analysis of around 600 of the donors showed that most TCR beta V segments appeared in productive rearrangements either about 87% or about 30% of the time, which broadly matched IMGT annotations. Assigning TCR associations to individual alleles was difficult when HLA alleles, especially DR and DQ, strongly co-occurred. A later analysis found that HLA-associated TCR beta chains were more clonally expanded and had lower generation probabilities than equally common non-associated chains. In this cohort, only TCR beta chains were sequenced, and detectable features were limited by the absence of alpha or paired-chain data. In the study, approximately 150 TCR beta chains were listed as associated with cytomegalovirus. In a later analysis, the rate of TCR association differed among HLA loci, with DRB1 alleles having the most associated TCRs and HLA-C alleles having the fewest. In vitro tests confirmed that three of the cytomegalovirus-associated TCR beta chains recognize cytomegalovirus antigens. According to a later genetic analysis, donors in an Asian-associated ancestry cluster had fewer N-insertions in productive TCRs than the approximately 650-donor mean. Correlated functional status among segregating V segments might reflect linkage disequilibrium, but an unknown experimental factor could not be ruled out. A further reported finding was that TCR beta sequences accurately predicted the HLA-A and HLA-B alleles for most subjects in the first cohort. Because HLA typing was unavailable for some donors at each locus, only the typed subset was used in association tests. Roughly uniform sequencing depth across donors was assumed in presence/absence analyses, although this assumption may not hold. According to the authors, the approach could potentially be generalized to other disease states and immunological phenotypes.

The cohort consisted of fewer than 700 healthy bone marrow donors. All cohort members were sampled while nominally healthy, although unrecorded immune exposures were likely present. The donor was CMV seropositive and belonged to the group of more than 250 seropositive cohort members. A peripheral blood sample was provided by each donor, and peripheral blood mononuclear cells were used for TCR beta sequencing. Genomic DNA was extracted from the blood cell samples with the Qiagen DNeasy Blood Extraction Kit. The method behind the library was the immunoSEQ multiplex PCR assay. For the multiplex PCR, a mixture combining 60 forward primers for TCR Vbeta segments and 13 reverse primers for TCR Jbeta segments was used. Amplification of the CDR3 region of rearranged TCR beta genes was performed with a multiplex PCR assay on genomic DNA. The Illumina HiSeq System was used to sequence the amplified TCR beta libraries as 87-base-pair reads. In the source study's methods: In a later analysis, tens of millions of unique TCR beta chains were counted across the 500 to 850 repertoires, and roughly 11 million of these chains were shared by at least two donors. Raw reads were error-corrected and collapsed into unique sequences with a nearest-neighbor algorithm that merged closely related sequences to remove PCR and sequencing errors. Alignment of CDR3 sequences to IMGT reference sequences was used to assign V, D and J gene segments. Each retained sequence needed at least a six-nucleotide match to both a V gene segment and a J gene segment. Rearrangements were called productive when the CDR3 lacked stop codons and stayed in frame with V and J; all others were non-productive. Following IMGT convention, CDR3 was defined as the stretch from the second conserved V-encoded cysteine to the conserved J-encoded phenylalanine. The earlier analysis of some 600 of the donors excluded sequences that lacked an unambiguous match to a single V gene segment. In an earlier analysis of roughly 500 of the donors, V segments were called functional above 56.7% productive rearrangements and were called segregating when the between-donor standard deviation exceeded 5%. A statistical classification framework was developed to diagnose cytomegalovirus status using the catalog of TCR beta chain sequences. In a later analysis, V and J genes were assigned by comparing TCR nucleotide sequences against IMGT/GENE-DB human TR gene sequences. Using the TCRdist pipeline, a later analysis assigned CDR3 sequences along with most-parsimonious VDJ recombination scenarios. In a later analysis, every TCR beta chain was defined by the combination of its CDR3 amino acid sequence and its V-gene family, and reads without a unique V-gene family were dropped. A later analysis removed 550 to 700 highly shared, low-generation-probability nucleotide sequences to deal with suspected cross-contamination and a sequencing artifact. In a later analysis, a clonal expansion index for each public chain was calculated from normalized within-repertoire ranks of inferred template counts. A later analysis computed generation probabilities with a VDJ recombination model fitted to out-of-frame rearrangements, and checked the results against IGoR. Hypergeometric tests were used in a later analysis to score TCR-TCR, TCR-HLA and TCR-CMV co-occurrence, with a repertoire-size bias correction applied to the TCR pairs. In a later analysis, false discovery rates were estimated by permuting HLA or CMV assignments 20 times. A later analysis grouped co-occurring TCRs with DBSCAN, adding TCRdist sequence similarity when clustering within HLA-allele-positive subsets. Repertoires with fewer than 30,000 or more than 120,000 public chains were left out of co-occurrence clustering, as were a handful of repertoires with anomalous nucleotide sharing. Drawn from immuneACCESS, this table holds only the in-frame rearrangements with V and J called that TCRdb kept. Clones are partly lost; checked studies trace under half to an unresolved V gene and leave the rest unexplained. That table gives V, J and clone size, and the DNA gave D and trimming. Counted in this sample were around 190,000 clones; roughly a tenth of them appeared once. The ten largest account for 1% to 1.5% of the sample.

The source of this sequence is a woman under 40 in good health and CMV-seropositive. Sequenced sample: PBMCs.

The CDR3 corresponds to CASSPGQGGEKLFF. The DNA sequence reads TGCGCCAGCAGCCCCGGACAGGGGGGGGAAAAACTGTTTTTT. Recombination connected TRBV5-1 to TRBJ1-4; 10 central bases correspond to TRBD1. The CDR3 sequence holds 14 residues, the cysteine and phenylalanine included. The DNA shown is the 42-base CDR3, in frame from base 1. CDR1 and CDR2, per the germline V gene, are SGHRS and YFSETQ. Clipping removes 4 bases from V and 8 bases from J, with 5 as the unmatched junction base count.